Listed below are T cell receptor beta chains from one sample, sequenced in a study of shared clonotypes between healthy human individuals. TCRdb's table, derived via immunoSEQ multiplex PCR, lists solely in-frame clones and lacks some. The sample consists of over 1.5 million clones, roughly 98% of them appearing once. Sequencing used naive CD4+ T cells sorted from blood. These receptors were taken from a young man in good health. Each CDR3 is given with its conserved first and last residue. Fields, in order: D gene, clone size, J gene, V gene, CDR3 DNA, CDR3 protein. D genes are given only for firm matches. A clone size is listed for some rows: how often the clone was seen (once, few, many), or a class if it is expanded.

d_gene: TRBD1; abundance: .; j_gene: TRBJ2-7; v_gene: TRBV10-2; CDR3nt: TGCGCCAGCAGGAAACAGGGGGTAGTCGAGCAGTACTTC; CDR3aa: CASRKQGVVEQYF
d_gene: .; abundance: .; j_gene: TRBJ2-2; v_gene: TRBV7-2; CDR3nt: TGTGCCAGCAGCTTCCGGACTGTAGCATCCCTTAACACCGGGGAGCTGTTTTTT; CDR3aa: CASSFRTVASLNTGELFF
d_gene: .; abundance: .; j_gene: TRBJ2-7; v_gene: TRBV7-9; CDR3nt: TGTGCCAGCAGCCTCCGGGACCCGAAGGAGCAGTACTTC; CDR3aa: CASSLRDPKEQYF
d_gene: .; abundance: .; j_gene: TRBJ1-2; v_gene: TRBV5-1; CDR3nt: TGCGCCAGCAGCTTGTCACAGTCTAACTATGGCTACACCTTC; CDR3aa: CASSLSQSNYGYTF
d_gene: .; abundance: .; j_gene: TRBJ2-5; v_gene: TRBV30; CDR3nt: TGTGCCTGGAGTGTAATGGGGACCCAGTACTTC; CDR3aa: CAWSVMGTQYF
d_gene: TRBD2; abundance: .; j_gene: TRBJ2-1; v_gene: TRBV9; CDR3nt: TGTGCCAGCAGCAAACTAGCGGAGAACAATGAGCAGTTCTTC; CDR3aa: CASSKLAENNEQFF
d_gene: .; abundance: once; j_gene: TRBJ2-2; v_gene: TRBV5-1; CDR3nt: TGCGCCAGCAGCTTGGTTGGGGGGCCCACGAGCACCGGGGAGCTGTTTTTT; CDR3aa: CASSLVGGPTSTGELFF
d_gene: .; abundance: .; j_gene: TRBJ1-4; v_gene: TRBV28; CDR3nt: TGTGCCAGCAGGAACAGGGTGGGGATTAGGGAAAAACTGTTTTTT; CDR3aa: CASRNRVGIREKLFF
d_gene: .; abundance: .; j_gene: TRBJ2-7; v_gene: TRBV28; CDR3nt: TGTGCCAGCAGTTTTTCGGCGGGAAACTCCTACGAGCAGTACTTC; CDR3aa: CASSFSAGNSYEQYF
d_gene: .; abundance: .; j_gene: TRBJ1-3; v_gene: TRBV5-6; CDR3nt: TGTGCCAGCAGCTTGAGAGAGTCGAACACCATATATTTT; CDR3aa: CASSLRESNTIYF
d_gene: .; abundance: .; j_gene: TRBJ2-3; v_gene: TRBV9; CDR3nt: TGTGCCAGCAGCCTACTCGAGGGAGTAACAGATACGCAGTATTTT; CDR3aa: CASSLLEGVTDTQYF
d_gene: TRBD2; abundance: once; j_gene: TRBJ2-7; v_gene: TRBV9; CDR3nt: TGTGCCAGCAGCGTCCGAGCGGGAGCCCCCTACGAGCAGTACTTC; CDR3aa: CASSVRAGAPYEQYF
d_gene: .; abundance: .; j_gene: TRBJ2-6; v_gene: TRBV5-1; CDR3nt: TGCGCCAGCAGTTCCCTGGGGGATGGGGCCAACGTCCTGACTTTC; CDR3aa: CASSSLGDGANVLTF
d_gene: .; abundance: .; j_gene: TRBJ1-5; v_gene: TRBV7-8; CDR3nt: TGTGCCAGCAGCTCAAATCGTGGGGATCAGCCCCAGCATTTT; CDR3aa: CASSSNRGDQPQHF
d_gene: .; abundance: .; j_gene: TRBJ2-6; v_gene: TRBV11-1; CDR3nt: TGTGCCAGCAGCTTAGTCTCTGGGGCCAACGTCCTGACTTTC; CDR3aa: CASSLVSGANVLTF
d_gene: .; abundance: .; j_gene: TRBJ1-2; v_gene: TRBV5-5; CDR3nt: TGTGCCAGCAACTTTCTCCCCCTGGTGGACTATGGCTACACCTTC; CDR3aa: CASNFLPLVDYGYTF
d_gene: .; abundance: .; j_gene: TRBJ2-2; v_gene: TRBV10-3; CDR3nt: TGTGCCATCAGTGAAGGGCAGACCGGGGAGCTGTTTTTT; CDR3aa: CAISEGQTGELFF
d_gene: .; abundance: .; j_gene: TRBJ2-7; v_gene: TRBV25-1; CDR3nt: TGTGCCAGCAGTGCAAGCGGGCAGACCGATGGCGAGCAGTACTTC; CDR3aa: CASSASGQTDGEQYF
d_gene: .; abundance: .; j_gene: TRBJ1-5; v_gene: TRBV5-1; CDR3nt: TGCGCCAGCAGCAGGAACCCCGACAGCTTCAATCAGCCCCAGCATTTT; CDR3aa: CASSRNPDSFNQPQHF
d_gene: .; abundance: .; j_gene: TRBJ1-5; v_gene: TRBV6-4; CDR3nt: TGTGCCAGCAGTCTCACAGGGAATCAGCCCCAGCATTTT; CDR3aa: CASSLTGNQPQHF
d_gene: TRBD1; abundance: .; j_gene: TRBJ2-6; v_gene: TRBV10-3; CDR3nt: TGTGCCATCAGTGAGTCATGGGACAGGGGGCTAGGGGCCAACGTCCTGACTTTC; CDR3aa: CAISESWDRGLGANVLTF
d_gene: TRBD1; abundance: .; j_gene: TRBJ2-1; v_gene: TRBV19; CDR3nt: TGTGCCAGTAGCCTGACAGGGCCCACGGCCAATGAGCAGTTCTTC; CDR3aa: CASSLTGPTANEQFF
d_gene: .; abundance: .; j_gene: TRBJ1-5; v_gene: TRBV19; CDR3nt: TGTGCCAGTAGTATAGATCGAAGGGCTAATCAGCCCCAGCATTTT; CDR3aa: CASSIDRRANQPQHF
d_gene: .; abundance: .; j_gene: TRBJ2-3; v_gene: TRBV7-7; CDR3nt: TGTGCTAGCAGCTTAGGAGGCCGCACAGATACGCAGTATTTT; CDR3aa: CASSLGGRTDTQYF
d_gene: .; abundance: .; j_gene: TRBJ2-5; v_gene: TRBV28; CDR3nt: TGTGCCAGCGGTTGGGGGAACAAAGAGACCCAGTACTTC; CDR3aa: CASGWGNKETQYF
d_gene: .; abundance: .; j_gene: TRBJ2-7; v_gene: TRBV2; CDR3nt: TGTGCCAGCAGGGAGACAGGAGCCTACGAGCAGTACTTC; CDR3aa: CASRETGAYEQYF
d_gene: .; abundance: .; j_gene: TRBJ1-1; v_gene: TRBV5-1; CDR3nt: TGCGCCAGCAGCTTGTCGATCGGAGAGAACACTGAAGCTTTCTTT; CDR3aa: CASSLSIGENTEAFF
d_gene: .; abundance: .; j_gene: TRBJ2-3; v_gene: TRBV4-1; CDR3nt: TGCGCCAGCAGCCAAGAGGAGGGCAATACGCAGTATTTT; CDR3aa: CASSQEEGNTQYF
d_gene: .; abundance: .; j_gene: TRBJ2-2; v_gene: TRBV6-5; CDR3nt: TGTGCCAGCAGAAAAGCCAGGGGAAGGACCGGGGAGCTGTTTTTT; CDR3aa: CASRKARGRTGELFF
d_gene: .; abundance: .; j_gene: TRBJ1-2; v_gene: TRBV30; CDR3nt: TGTGCCTGGAGTTCGACCCTGGTCCCGATCTATGGCTACACCTTC; CDR3aa: CAWSSTLVPIYGYTF
d_gene: .; abundance: .; j_gene: TRBJ2-3; v_gene: TRBV19; CDR3nt: TGTGCCAGTAGTATAGAATCACAGTCATGGGGCACAGATACGCAGTATTTT; CDR3aa: CASSIESQSWGTDTQYF
d_gene: TRBD1; abundance: .; j_gene: TRBJ2-7; v_gene: TRBV7-9; CDR3nt: TGTGCCAGCACCCGGGACAGCGGATACGAGCAGTACTTC; CDR3aa: CASTRDSGYEQYF
d_gene: .; abundance: .; j_gene: TRBJ2-7; v_gene: TRBV2; CDR3nt: TGTGCCAGTAACCTCAGGCAGACTAGTTCCTACGAGCAGTACTTC; CDR3aa: CASNLRQTSSYEQYF
d_gene: TRBD1; abundance: .; j_gene: TRBJ1-2; v_gene: TRBV5-5; CDR3nt: TGTGCCAGCAGCCACGGTAGGACAGGGATCGACTATGGCTACACCTTC; CDR3aa: CASSHGRTGIDYGYTF
d_gene: .; abundance: .; j_gene: TRBJ2-7; v_gene: TRBV6-5; CDR3nt: TGTGCCAGCAGTTACTCCCCTTTCGGGAGCATCAACGAGCAGTACTTC; CDR3aa: CASSYSPFGSINEQYF
d_gene: .; abundance: .; j_gene: TRBJ1-1; v_gene: TRBV7-8; CDR3nt: TGTGCCAGCAGCTTAGCGCGAGGGGCCAACACTGAAGCTTTCTTT; CDR3aa: CASSLARGANTEAFF
d_gene: .; abundance: .; j_gene: TRBJ2-1; v_gene: TRBV7-9; CDR3nt: TGTGCCAGCAGCTTAGCTCGGGGTAATGAGCAGTTCTTC; CDR3aa: CASSLARGNEQFF
d_gene: TRBD2; abundance: .; j_gene: TRBJ2-7; v_gene: TRBV6-6; CDR3nt: TGTGCCAGCAGTTACCTAGCGGGAGAATACGAGCAGTACTTC; CDR3aa: CASSYLAGEYEQYF
d_gene: TRBD1; abundance: .; j_gene: TRBJ2-3; v_gene: TRBV7-9; CDR3nt: TGTGCCAGCAGCTTCCAGGGGGTAGCGGATACGCAGTATTTT; CDR3aa: CASSFQGVADTQYF
d_gene: .; abundance: .; j_gene: TRBJ2-1; v_gene: TRBV10-1; CDR3nt: TGCGCCAGCAGTGACTACAGCGGACCCTACAATGAGCAGTTCTTC; CDR3aa: CASSDYSGPYNEQFF
d_gene: .; abundance: .; j_gene: TRBJ1-1; v_gene: TRBV10-3; CDR3nt: TGTGCCATCAGAGGGCGCAGGGACACTGAAGCTTTCTTT; CDR3aa: CAIRGRRDTEAFF
d_gene: TRBD1; abundance: .; j_gene: TRBJ2-2; v_gene: TRBV5-4; CDR3nt: TGTGCCAGCAGCGTTTACGGGACAGGGACCACCGGGGAGCTGTTTTTT; CDR3aa: CASSVYGTGTTGELFF
d_gene: .; abundance: .; j_gene: TRBJ2-2; v_gene: TRBV14; CDR3nt: TGTGCCAGCAGCCAAGTCTCTAGCATCCCAACCGGGGAGCTGTTTTTT; CDR3aa: CASSQVSSIPTGELFF
d_gene: .; abundance: .; j_gene: TRBJ1-5; v_gene: TRBV18; CDR3nt: TGTGCCAGCTCACCAGGGGCTCAGGAGCCCCAGCATTTT; CDR3aa: CASSPGAQEPQHF
d_gene: .; abundance: .; j_gene: TRBJ1-1; v_gene: TRBV19; CDR3nt: TGTGCCAGTAATGATGACAGTCTGAACACTGAAGCTTTCTTT; CDR3aa: CASNDDSLNTEAFF
d_gene: TRBD2; abundance: .; j_gene: TRBJ2-1; v_gene: TRBV11-3; CDR3nt: TGTGCCAGCAGCTTAGTGTCGCTAGCGGGGACCCTCAATGAGCAGTTCTTC; CDR3aa: CASSLVSLAGTLNEQFF
d_gene: .; abundance: .; j_gene: TRBJ1-5; v_gene: TRBV28; CDR3nt: TGTGCCAGCAGTCACCGGGATAAATTTCAGCCCCAGCATTTT; CDR3aa: CASSHRDKFQPQHF
d_gene: .; abundance: .; j_gene: TRBJ2-5; v_gene: TRBV5-1; CDR3nt: TGCGCCAGCAGCGGGTGGGGCGACCAAGAGACCCAGTACTTC; CDR3aa: CASSGWGDQETQYF
d_gene: TRBD2; abundance: once; j_gene: TRBJ2-7; v_gene: TRBV4-3; CDR3nt: TGCGCCAGCAGCCAAGATGAGCTAGCGGGAGTTGGCGAGCAGTACTTC; CDR3aa: CASSQDELAGVGEQYF
d_gene: TRBD2; abundance: .; j_gene: TRBJ2-1; v_gene: TRBV27; CDR3nt: TGTGCCACGAGTAACAAGAGACTAGCGGGATACAATGAGCAGTTCTTC; CDR3aa: CATSNKRLAGYNEQFF
d_gene: TRBD1; abundance: .; j_gene: TRBJ1-4; v_gene: TRBV5-1; CDR3nt: TGCGCCAGCAGCTTGGGGGACAGGGGGCGAGGTGAAAAACTGTTTTTT; CDR3aa: CASSLGDRGRGEKLFF
d_gene: TRBD2; abundance: .; j_gene: TRBJ2-7; v_gene: TRBV5-1; CDR3nt: TGCGCCAGCAGCTTGTTGCGGGAGGGCTACGAGCAGTACTTC; CDR3aa: CASSLLREGYEQYF
d_gene: .; abundance: .; j_gene: TRBJ1-4; v_gene: TRBV2; CDR3nt: TGTGCCAGCAGAGAGGACAGTCGAAAACTGTTTTTT; CDR3aa: CASREDSRKLFF
d_gene: .; abundance: .; j_gene: TRBJ1-2; v_gene: TRBV28; CDR3nt: TGTGCCAGCACTGGACCTCGGACAGACACTAACTATGGCTACACCTTC; CDR3aa: CASTGPRTDTNYGYTF
d_gene: .; abundance: once; j_gene: TRBJ2-7; v_gene: TRBV29-1; CDR3nt: TGCAGCGTGGGGGGACAGAAGGGCGCCTACGAGCAGTACTTC; CDR3aa: CSVGGQKGAYEQYF